The source of this TCR beta chain is a study of shared clonotypes between healthy human individuals. Overall study context: CD4 naive and CD4 memory each took three plates per donor, while CD8 naive took two and CD8 memory one. Study observations and caveats: Lower generation probabilities were found for non-shared clonotypes than for those shared by all four donors. At large depth, rarefaction still showed sorted-subset sequencing to be incomplete.

Turning to this clone: The target antigen is unknown.

Sorted-subset replicate PCR reactions contained 200 ng DNA, corresponding to some 29,000 T cell genomes. Data came from immunoSEQ multiplex PCR; TCRdb stores just in-frame clones and leaves some out. In the table there are about 960,000 clones, over 60% of which are singletons. Trimming took off 2 bases at V and 2 bases at J, with 10 bases between the two ends. Germline V CDR1 and CDR2: GTSNPN, SVGIG (reference sequence). The CDR3 length is 13 residues. The TCR was taken from a man between 18 and 29 years old in good health. The sequencing sample was made of memory CD4+ T cells sorted from blood. Subset given: CD45RA-negative fraction. The V gene is TRBV30, the J gene TRBJ2-7; no firm D call. CDR3 nucleotides: TGTGCCTGGAGTTCAGTGGGCACCTACGAGCAGTACTTC. Protein product: CAWSSVGTYEQYF.